These T cell receptor beta chains were read from a single sample in a study of blood T cell repertoires in COVID-19. Libraries were prepared by immunoSEQ multiplex PCR; TCRdb keeps only in-frame clonotypes and omits some of them. The sample carries hundreds of thousands of clones, 81% recorded once. Sequencing input: peripheral blood. These TCRs come from a woman aged 80 or over with acute or convalescent COVID-19. CDR3s include the opening cysteine and the closing phenylalanine or tryptophan. The D gene is left open where the match is weak. Size is omitted from some rows. Given values are once, few, many or a class for expanded clones.

clone_size	j_call	d_call	v_call	cdr3_nt	cdr3_aa
-	TRBJ2-2	TRBD1	TRBV6-6	TGTGCCACTACACTAGCCGGGACAGGGGATACCGGGGAGCTGTTTTTT	CATTLAGTGDTGELFF
-	TRBJ2-2	-	TRBV27	TGTGCCAGCAGTCGGTCGAACACCGGGGAGCTGTTTTTT	CASSRSNTGELFF
-	TRBJ2-6	-	TRBV19	TGTGCCAGCCCCGATGGCATGATTCACTCTGGGGCCAACGTCCTGACTTTC	CASPDGMIHSGANVLTF
-	TRBJ2-7	-	TRBV29-1	TGCAGCGCAGGAGGGGGCTCGACGGGGGAGCAGTACTTC	CSAGGGSTGEQYF
-	TRBJ1-3	-	TRBV28	TGTGCCAGCAGTTTCGGGTTCTCTGGAAACACCATATATTTT	CASSFGFSGNTIYF
-	TRBJ1-1	-	TRBV6-5	TGTGCCAGCAGCCCGAGGAGGAACATGAACACTGAAGCTTTCTTT	CASSPRRNMNTEAFF
-	TRBJ2-7	TRBD1	TRBV6-5	TGTGCCAGCTCCCCCAGGGGGTCCGGGCTGGGCGAGCAGTACTTC	CASSPRGSGLGEQYF
once	TRBJ2-5	TRBD1	TRBV2	TGTGCCAGCAGTGGGACAGGGGTGGTCCAAGAGACCCAGTACTTC	CASSGTGVVQETQYF
-	TRBJ2-5	TRBD1	TRBV18	TGTGCCAGCTCACCGGGACAGGGTAGGGAGACCCAGTACTTC	CASSPGQGRETQYF
-	TRBJ2-1	TRBD1	TRBV5-1	TGCGCCAGCAGCTTGCAGGGGGCCGCCCTGGAGCAGTTCTTC	CASSLQGAALEQFF
-	TRBJ1-6	-	TRBV5-1	TGCGCCAGCAGCTTGGGGATTCGTGGGAGCTCCTATAATTCACCCCTCCACTTT	CASSLGIRGSSYNSPLHF
-	TRBJ1-5	TRBD1	TRBV28	TGTGCCAGCAGTATTAGACAGGGTAAGGTTCAGCCCCAGCATTTT	CASSIRQGKVQPQHF
-	TRBJ1-2	-	TRBV19	TGTGCCAGTAGTATCACCGGGACTGCTAACTATGGCTACACCTTC	CASSITGTANYGYTF
-	TRBJ1-6	TRBD1	TRBV3-1/TRBV3-2	TGTGCCAGCAGCCCCGGGACAGGAGGGAATTCACCCCTCCACTTT	CASSPGTGGNSPLHF
once	TRBJ2-3	TRBD2	TRBV28	TGTGCCAGCAGCTCAGCGGGGATCGCAGATACGCAGTATTTT	CASSSAGIADTQYF
-	TRBJ2-7	TRBD1	TRBV6-6	TGTGCCAGCACCCTGACAGGGGCATACGAGCAGTACTTC	CASTLTGAYEQYF
-	TRBJ2-1	TRBD2	TRBV5-4	TGTGCCAGCAGCACGACTAGCGGGAACTACAATGAGCAGTTCTTC	CASSTTSGNYNEQFF
-	TRBJ1-6	TRBD1	TRBV6-4	TGTGCCAGCAGTTTGACAGGGGATTCACCCCTCCACTTT	CASSLTGDSPLHF
-	TRBJ1-4	-	TRBV5-1	TGCGCCAGCAGCCCCAGGGGAGAGGTGGAAAAACTGTTTTTT	CASSPRGEVEKLFF
-	TRBJ1-2	-	TRBV27	TGTGCCAGCAGTTCCGGGATGCGGAGAGGCTACACCTTC	CASSSGMRRGYTF
-	TRBJ2-3	-	TRBV4-2	TGTGCCAGCAGCCCCACCGTTCAGGATACGCAGTATTTT	CASSPTVQDTQYF
-	TRBJ1-4	-	TRBV5-4	TGTGCCAGCAGCTCGGCGGGGGGACGTGAAAAACTGTTTTTT	CASSSAGGREKLFF
-	TRBJ2-7	-	TRBV15	TGTGCCACCAGCAGAGATCGGGGGAGCTCCTACGAGCAGTACTTC	CATSRDRGSSYEQYF
-	TRBJ1-4	TRBD1	TRBV3-1/TRBV3-2	TGTGCCAGCAGCCCCGGACAGGGGGCTAATGAAAAACTGTTTTTT	CASSPGQGANEKLFF
-	TRBJ1-1	-	TRBV6-5	TGTGCCAGCAGTCTCAGGGGCCAGGACACTGAAGCTTTCTTT	CASSLRGQDTEAFF
-	TRBJ2-2	-	TRBV14	TGTGCCAGCAGCCAAGGTGTCTACAGGGTTGGCGGGAGGAACACCGGGGAGCTGTTTTTT	CASSQGVYRVGGRNTGELFF
few	TRBJ1-1	TRBD1	TRBV7-3	TGTGCCAGCAGCTCGGGACAGATGAACACTGAAGCTTTCTTT	CASSSGQMNTEAFF
-	TRBJ1-5	-	TRBV4-1	TGCGCCAGCAGCCAAGATCATTCGGGTCAGCCCCAGCATTTT	CASSQDHSGQPQHF
-	TRBJ1-6	TRBD1	TRBV9	TGTGCCAGCAGCCCACGGACAGGGGGCAATTCACCCCTCCACTTT	CASSPRTGGNSPLHF
once	TRBJ1-5	-	TRBV29-1	TGCAGCGCTGTTAGTGGCAATCAGCCCCAGCATTTT	CSAVSGNQPQHF
-	TRBJ1-4	-	TRBV7-9	TGTGCCAGCAGCTCGATAACACGGACGGGAGAAAAACTGTTTTTT	CASSSITRTGEKLFF
-	TRBJ1-1	TRBD1	TRBV6-5	TGTGCCAGCAGCCGTGGGAAGGGGGCAGGTACTGAAGCTTTCTTT	CASSRGKGAGTEAFF
-	TRBJ2-1	TRBD2	TRBV5-1	TGCGCCAGCAGCTTGGGGACTAGCGGGGTCTCCTACAATGAGCAGTTCTTC	CASSLGTSGVSYNEQFF
-	TRBJ1-2	-	TRBV15	TGTGCCACCAGTTACGGGGACACTTCTAACTATGGCTACACCTTC	CATSYGDTSNYGYTF
-	TRBJ1-1	-	TRBV5-1	TGCGCCAGCAGCTTGACAGGCCTAAACACTGAAGCTTTCTTT	CASSLTGLNTEAFF
few	TRBJ2-1	-	TRBV5-4	TGTGCCAGCAGCTTGGAACTAGCACATGAGCAGTTCTTC	CASSLELAHEQFF
-	TRBJ2-5	-	TRBV3-1/TRBV3-2	TGTGCCAGCAGCCCAGGGTCTTTAAAGACCCAGTACTTC	CASSPGSLKTQYF
few	TRBJ2-7	-	TRBV5-6	TGTGCCAGCAGCTTGCCCGGGGGGCCCTACGAGCAGTACTTC	CASSLPGGPYEQYF
-	TRBJ1-2	-	TRBV13	TGTGCCAGCAGCTTAGGATTTAGGGAGGGACTATCTAACTATGGCTACACCTTC	CASSLGFREGLSNYGYTF
-	TRBJ1-1	-	TRBV7-2	TGTGCCAGCAGCCTCACTGGGGGGACTGAAGCTTTCTTT	CASSLTGGTEAFF
few	TRBJ1-5	-	TRBV7-9	TGTGCCAGCAGCTTAGGGGGCCTCAATCAGCCCCAGCATTTT	CASSLGGLNQPQHF
-	TRBJ2-5	TRBD2	TRBV5-1	TGCGCCAGCAGCTTGGGGACTAGCGGGGGGTCAGAAGAGACCCAGTACTTC	CASSLGTSGGSEETQYF
many	TRBJ2-3	TRBD2	TRBV7-9	TGTGCCAGCAGCGAAACTAGCGCCTCAGATACGCAGTATTTT	CASSETSASDTQYF
-	TRBJ2-7	TRBD2	TRBV23-1	TGCGCCAGCAGTCAATCGTCCCAGCGGGAGGACGGGGGCTACGAGCAGTACTTC	CASSQSSQREDGGYEQYF
-	TRBJ1-6	-	TRBV2	TGTGCCAGCAGCAGAAGTTCAGGGGATAATTCACCCCTCCACTTT	CASSRSSGDNSPLHF
-	TRBJ1-6	-	TRBV27	TGTGCCAGCAGTTTAGTAGGGGGAAGAGGTGTAGGATCACCCCTCCACTTT	CASSLVGGRGVGSPLHF
once	TRBJ2-2	TRBD2	TRBV19	TGTGCCGGACGGGCCGGGACTAGAACCGGGGAGCTGTTTTTT	CAGRAGTRTGELFF
once	TRBJ1-6	TRBD1	TRBV6-5	TGTGCCAGCACCCTGACAGGGGTTGACAATTCACCCCTCCACTTT	CASTLTGVDNSPLHF
few	TRBJ2-3	TRBD1	TRBV7-9	TGTGCCAGCAGCTCAAACCAGGACAGGGGGCTCACAGATACGCAGTATTTT	CASSSNQDRGLTDTQYF
-	TRBJ1-5	-	TRBV5-6	TGTGCCAGCAGCTTCGGGAAAAATCAGCCCCAGCATTTT	CASSFGKNQPQHF